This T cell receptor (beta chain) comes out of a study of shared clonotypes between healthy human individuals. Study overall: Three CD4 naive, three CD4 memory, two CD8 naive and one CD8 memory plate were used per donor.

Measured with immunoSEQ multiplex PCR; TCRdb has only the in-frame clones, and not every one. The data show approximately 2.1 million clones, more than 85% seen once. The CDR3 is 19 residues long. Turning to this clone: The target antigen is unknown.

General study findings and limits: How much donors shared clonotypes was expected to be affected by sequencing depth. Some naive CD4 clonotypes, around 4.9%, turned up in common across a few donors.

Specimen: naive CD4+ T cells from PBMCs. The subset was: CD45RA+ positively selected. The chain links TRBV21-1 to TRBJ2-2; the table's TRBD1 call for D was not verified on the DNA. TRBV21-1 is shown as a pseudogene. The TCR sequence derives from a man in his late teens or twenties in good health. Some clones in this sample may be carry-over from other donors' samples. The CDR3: CASSKVGDRVRWNAGELFF. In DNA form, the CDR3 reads TGTGCCAGCAGCAAAGTAGGGGACAGGGTTCGTTGGAACGCCGGGGAGCTGTTTTTT.